This entry features one T cell receptor beta chain sequence. The sample holds a few counts of this clone. The clone's antigen remains unknown. Within one base of it there is no much larger clone, and no base qualities were kept. The cysteine opens and the phenylalanine closes a CDR3 of 18 amino acids. The only DNA kept is the CDR3, 54 bases in frame from the first base. V was cut back by 5 bases and J by 3 bases, leaving a gap of 26 bases between them. From a lookup of the germline V gene (reference sequence), CDR1 and CDR2 are MNHEY and SMNVEV. The data were taken from a study of T cell responses to AZD1222 COVID-19 vaccine (dated by TCRdb to the early 2020s). In terms of the full investigation: AZD1222 recipients given second doses at about 4 weeks or at about 12 weeks were pooled, since spike-specific TCR depth and breadth were not found to differ between the two schedules. A total of 240 or so trial participants underwent TCR sequencing, of whom approximately 200 had received two doses of AZD1222 and some 26 had received two doses of the MenACWY control vaccine. Enrollment into the trials was organized by age into subgroups of 18-55, 56-69 and 70-plus years, and those subgroups contained approximately 160, 26 and 62 TCR-sequenced participants, respectively. The research as a whole found: Because no samples from the day 14 peak response were available, repertoires could be characterized only after the peak T cell response. Only five or six AZD1222 recipients were SARS-CoV-2 seropositive at baseline, limiting conclusions about previously exposed vaccinees. Participants were mostly white British, with more females than males. The authors suggested clonal diversity may have been underestimated. The vaccine-associated CD4 TCRs covered the entire spike protein, and the dominant responses fell in regions 160-218 and 743-854. After two AZD1222 doses, spike-specific TCR breadth and depth were significantly higher than at day 0 and than in MenACWY recipients. Reportedly, almost half of the unique spike-specific TCRs recognized epitopes lying outside the regions that are mutated in the B.1.351 and B.1.1.7 variants. The 56-69-year group was small, and its depth increase did not reach significance, likely because of low power.

The time point label, read with the paper, signifies: baseline before first vaccination. Samples from vaccinated people were obtained from the UK trials COV001 and COV002, which included a single-blind randomized controlled phase 2/3 trial of AZD1222 (ChAdOx1 nCoV-19) in healthy adults. Trial participant PBMC samples were collected at day 0 and day 28 after the second dose for TCRbeta chain sequencing. The CDR3 regions of human TCRbeta chains were analyzed by immunosequencing. On the authors' methods: TCRs in the repertoires were matched against a reference library of SARS-CoV-2-specific TCRs that had been generated with the MIRA antigen-specificity platform. Breadth meant the fraction of unique TCRs that were SARS-CoV-2-associated, whereas depth meant the fraction of total T cells that were SARS-CoV-2-associated. Using the MIRA data, every spike-specific TCR was mapped to the spike region that the TCR reacted to and assigned to either a CD4 or a CD8 class. Log10-transformed breadth and depth values were compared by one-way ANOVA with Sidak's multiple comparisons tests. The source is immuneACCESS, and TCRdb retained only in-frame sequences with V and J called. Part of the clones is not carried over; for the studies checked, unresolved V genes explain less than half of this, and the remainder is unexplained. That table supplies the V and J calls and clone size; D and trimming were determined from the DNA. The sample table lists 150,000 or so clones, 90% of them with a count of one. The ten largest clones capture less than 2% of the sample.

This chain is built from TRBV27 and TRBJ2-7, with TRBD2 perhaps the D gene, on 6 matching bases. The TCR sequence derives from an adult in good health. Sequenced material: peripheral blood, taken on day 0 of AZD1222 vaccination. The DNA sequence is TGTGCCAGCAGTCCATTGCGGGGACCGGGGGTTTTAGGCTACGAGCAGTACTTC. Its protein reads: CASSPLRGPGVLGYEQYF.